What follows describes a single TCR beta chain. Its specificity is unknown. CDR1 is MGHRA and CDR2 is YSYEKL in the germline V gene. The CDR3 covers 19 residues. V was clipped by 2 bases and J by 5 bases; unmatched bases: 9. The data were obtained in a study of shared clonotypes between healthy human individuals. The wider study: Each donor's CD4 naive and CD4 memory cells filled three plates apiece, CD8 naive two, and CD8 memory one. Points from the study as a whole: Naive subsets usually exceeded memory subsets in estimated richness. Genetic and exposure-history diversity was limited by the small donor number.

Methods used by the authors: ImmunoSEQ junction-only sequences lacked quality scores, so their filtering differed. Repertoires were generated with immunoSEQ multiplex PCR, while TCRdb's copy carries only in-frame clones and drops some. The V and J calls and the clone size are those of that table, but D and trimming were determined from the DNA. Counted here are 1.6 million or so clones, approximately 98.5% occurring once; the ten biggest clones make up over 0.3%. The source material was naive CD4+ T cells sorted from blood. Specified subset: CD45RA+ positively selected. This receptor was identified in a man younger than 40 in good health. The chain joins TRBV4-1 to TRBJ2-1, with 16 bases that match TRBD2. CDR3 sequence (DNA): TGCGCCAGCAGCCAAACCCCGGGACTAGCGGGAGGGCCTCACAATGAGCAGTTCTTC. Translation: CASSQTPGLAGGPHNEQFF.